The sequence of this TCR beta chain was determined in a study of monozygotic twins with inflammatory bowel disease. From germline, CDR1 is LNHNV and CDR2 YYDKDF (reference sequence). The CDR3 runs 13 residues. Remarks on this clonotype: Its antigen is as yet unknown.

Regarding the study as a whole: Resolution of different T cell subtypes was not achieved.

Addition of UMIs with a 6-nucleotide sample barcode was achieved by template switching. TCRdb reprocessed the 5' RACE reads and reports one entry per CDR3 protein, with no DNA. The sample totals fewer than 350,000 distinct CDR3 sequences. The sequence was collected from a human donor with ulcerative colitis or Crohn's disease, or a healthy co-twin of an affected twin (not recorded which). The sequencing sample was made of blood. This chain connects TRBV15 to TRBJ2-1; no DNA is available, so the TRBD1 call from TCRdb remains unchecked. The CDR3 protein is CATSPLGGNEQFF. The full variable domain, its missing parts supplied by reference TRBV15 and TRBJ2-1, is DAMVIQNPRYQVTQFGKPVTLSCSQTLNHNVMYWYQQKSSQAPKLLFHYYDKDFNNEADTPDNFQSRRPNTSFCFLDIRSPGLGDTAMYLCATSPLGGNEQFFGPGTRLTVL.